This T cell receptor beta chain was observed in a study of CD8+ T cells in alopecia areata. Study-wide background: Treated individuals took tofacitinib by mouth, 5 to 10 mg twice daily.

Investigators isolated RNA and reverse transcribed it into cDNA to act as the sequencing template. Assay used: immunoSEQ multiplex PCR; TCRdb lists only in-frame clones, some missing. The sample gives 40,000 to 45,000 clones, 92% of which show up once; over 15% is in the top ten. Sample treatment: oral pan-JAK inhibitor, 5-10 mg twice daily. Alopecia areata patients provided lesional scalp punch biopsies and peripheral blood, both collected for the study. Germline V gene data show CDR1 as MDHEN and CDR2 as SYDVKM. Trimming shortened V by 4 bases and J by 4 bases, and 8 bases separated the two germline ends. The CDR3 is 12 amino acids.

The chain is built from TRBV28 and TRBJ2-7; D gene unclear. The TCR originated in a human donor with alopecia areata. The sample here was CD8+ T cells sorted from blood, taken at week 24, from a patient treated with tofacitinib. The CDR3 here is CASSSPPYEQYF. CDR3 coding DNA: TGTGCCAGCAGTTCCCCACCATACGAGCAGTACTTC.